This T cell receptor beta chain was retrieved from a study of T cells in tuberculosis. Study-wide context: A South African cohort included IGRA-negative adolescents, latently infected IGRA-positive adolescents and adults with active tuberculosis.

Study-level findings and limits: Selection depended on which cryopreserved specimens were available. GMM-specific TCRs were nearer to active tuberculosis alpha repertoires, suggesting expansion.

V lost 3 bases, J lost 6 bases, and 15 bases stayed unmatched. Germline assignment: CDR1 SGHDT and CDR2 YYEEEE. The CDR3 length is 16 residues. Worth noting for this clone: The antigen remains undetermined.

Adolescents were screened for latent TB by skin test and IGRA. The method was immunoSEQ multiplex PCR; TCRdb's version includes in-frame clones alone and lacks a portion of them. This sample has roughly 30,000 clones, with 90% to 95% found just once. V and J are TRBV5-6 and TRBJ2-7, with 7 positions matching TRBD1. This receptor was identified in a donor under 30 with latent tuberculosis or without tuberculosis infection. Sequenced input: PBMCs. CDR3 nucleotide sequence: TGTGCCAGCAGCTACCGACAGGGACGTTACGTCGGCGAGCAGTACTTC. It is translated as CASSYRQGRYVGEQYF.